This TCR beta chain is from a study of technical replicates of blood from a handful of donors. The CDR3 runs to 15 residues. Germline V CDR1 and CDR2: KGHSH, LQKENI. V lost 4 bases and J 2 bases, leaving 13 bases between the germline ends. The assay was immunoSEQ multiplex PCR, and TCRdb's table has in-frame clones only and misses some. The sample holds approximately 75,000 clones, approximately 97% seen once. The specimen sequenced was T cells isolated from PBMCs. The sequence derives from a human donor in good health. The chain has TRBV18 and TRBJ2-3; possible D gene TRBD1, 6 bases. This CDR3 is CASSLDTGSTDTQYF. The CDR3 nucleotides read TGTGCCAGCTCACTAGATACAGGGTCCACAGATACGCAGTATTTT.